The 6 T cell receptor beta chains listed next were all sequenced from one sample in a study of a mutant IDH1 vaccine in newly diagnosed glioma. Some clones are missing from TCRdb's copy, which holds only in-frame ones; the method was immunoSEQ multiplex PCR. The sample holds 45,000 to 70,000 clones, about 80% seen once. Their antigens are not known. Described time point: week 5, during vaccination. Vaccinated patients received 300 ug of mutant IDH1 20-mer peptide per dose, with topical imiquimod. Specimen: PBMCs, collected from a glioma patient whose treatment included an IDH1 peptide vaccine. These receptors originate from a man aged 25-45 years with glioma.

The chain joins TRBV6-5 to TRBJ2-7; D is uncertain. From germline, CDR1 is MNHEY and CDR2 SVGAGI. This CDR3 is 13 amino acids long. Trimming removed 2 bases at V and 5 bases at J, with 10 bases between. The CDR3 DNA reads as TGTGCCAGCAGTTACGTTTGGGCACACGAGCAGTACTTC. Translation gives CASSYVWAHEQYF.

This chain uses TRBV4-1 with TRBJ1-2; D is unclear. V lost 4 bases, J lost 3 bases, and 18 bases lay in between. This CDR3 is 16 amino acids long. CDR1 is MGHRA, CDR2 YSYEKL, per germline. In nucleotides, the CDR3 is TGCGCCAGCAGCCTAGAAGTGGGCCTGCTTCACTATGGCTACACCTTC. Protein product: CASSLEVGLLHYGYTF.

The rearrangement uses TRBV19 and TRBJ1-1; 7 bases line up with TRBD1. CDR3 length: 15 amino acids. Trimming at V came to 4 bases and at J to 5 bases, leaving 10 bases not matched to a gene. Per the germline V gene, CDR1 is LNHDA and CDR2 is SQIVND (reference sequence). CDR3 sequence reads: CASSRQGIGGTEAFF. The CDR3 nucleotides read TGTGCCAGTAGTAGACAGGGCATCGGTGGGACTGAAGCTTTCTTT.

The chain carries TRBV21-1 and TRBJ1-2; the table assigns TRBD1, which was not confirmed against the DNA. TRBV21-1 is a pseudogene. The CDR3 has 18 residues. The CDR3 DNA sequence: TGTGCCAGCAGCAAGGCCCTACCAGCACCGACAGGCTCCTATGGCTACACCTTC. This gives the protein CASSKALPAPTGSYGYTF.

V is TRBV9 and J is TRBJ2-5, with a possible D match to TRBD1 (5 bases). This CDR3 has 14 residues. Trimming stripped 0 bases from V and 5 bases from J, with 11 bases between. The V gene's germline CDR1 is SGDLS and CDR2 YYNGEE. The CDR3, as DNA: TGTGCCAGCAGCGTAGGGGGCAGGGTTGAGACCCAGTACTTC. This encodes CASSVGGRVETQYF.

CDR3 coding DNA: TGTGCCAGCATATTGACAGGATACAATGAGCAGTTCTTC. Residues: CASILTGYNEQFF. This sequence joins TRBV5-6 and TRBJ2-1; TRBD1 might be the D (6 bases). The CDR3 runs 13 residues. Per the germline V gene, CDR1 is SGHDT and CDR2 is YYEEEE. Trimming removed 6 bases from V and 4 bases from J, with 11 bases in between.